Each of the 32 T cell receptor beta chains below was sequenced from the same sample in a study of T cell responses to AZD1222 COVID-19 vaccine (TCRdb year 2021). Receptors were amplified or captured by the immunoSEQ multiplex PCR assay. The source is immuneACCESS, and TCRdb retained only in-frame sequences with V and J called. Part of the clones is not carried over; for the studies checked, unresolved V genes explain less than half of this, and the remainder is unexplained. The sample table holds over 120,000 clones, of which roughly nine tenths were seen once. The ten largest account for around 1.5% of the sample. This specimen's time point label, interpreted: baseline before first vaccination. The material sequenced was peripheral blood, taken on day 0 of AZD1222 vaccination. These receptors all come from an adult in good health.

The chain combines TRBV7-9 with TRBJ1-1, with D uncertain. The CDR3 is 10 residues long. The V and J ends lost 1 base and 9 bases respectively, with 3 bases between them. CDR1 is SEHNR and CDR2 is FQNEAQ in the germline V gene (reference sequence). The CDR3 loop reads CASSLDKAFF. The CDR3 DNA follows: TGTGCCAGCAGCTTAGATAAAGCTTTCTTT.

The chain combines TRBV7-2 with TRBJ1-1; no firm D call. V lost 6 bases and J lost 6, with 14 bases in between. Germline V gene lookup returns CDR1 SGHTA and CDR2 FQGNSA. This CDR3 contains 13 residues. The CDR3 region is CASSSSGRSEAFF. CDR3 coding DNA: TGTGCCAGCAGTTCCTCGGGGAGGTCTGAAGCTTTCTTT.

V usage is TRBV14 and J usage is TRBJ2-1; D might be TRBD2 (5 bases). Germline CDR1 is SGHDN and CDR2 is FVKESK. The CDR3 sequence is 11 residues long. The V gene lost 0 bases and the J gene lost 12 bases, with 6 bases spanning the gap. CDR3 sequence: CASSQEGVQFF. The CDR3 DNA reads TGTGCCAGCAGCCAAGAGGGAGTGCAGTTCTTC.

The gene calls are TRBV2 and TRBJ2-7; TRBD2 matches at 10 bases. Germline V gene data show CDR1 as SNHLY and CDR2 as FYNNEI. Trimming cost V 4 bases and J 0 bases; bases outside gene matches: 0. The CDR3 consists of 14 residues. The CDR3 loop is CASSASGSSYEQYF. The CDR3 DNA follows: TGTGCCAGCAGTGCTAGCGGGAGCTCCTACGAGCAGTACTTC.

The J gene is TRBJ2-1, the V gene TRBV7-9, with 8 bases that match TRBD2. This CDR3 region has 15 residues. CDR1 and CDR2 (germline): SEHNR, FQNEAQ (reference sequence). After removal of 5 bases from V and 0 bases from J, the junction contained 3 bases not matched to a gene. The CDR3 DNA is TGTGCCAGCAGCGTTAGCGGGACCTCCTACAATGAGCAGTTCTTC. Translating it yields CASSVSGTSYNEQFF.

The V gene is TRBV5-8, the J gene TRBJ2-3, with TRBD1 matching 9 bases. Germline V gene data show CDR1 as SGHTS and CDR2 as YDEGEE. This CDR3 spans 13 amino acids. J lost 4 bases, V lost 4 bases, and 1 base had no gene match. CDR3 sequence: CASSRDRADTQYF. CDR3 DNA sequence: TGTGCCAGCAGCCGGGACAGGGCAGATACGCAGTATTTT. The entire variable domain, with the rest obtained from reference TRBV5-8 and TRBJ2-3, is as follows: EAGVTQSPTHLIKTRGQQATLRCSPISGHTSVYWYQQALGLGLQFLLWYDEGEERNRGNFPPRFSGRQFPNYSSELNVNALELEDSALYLCASSRDRADTQYFGPGTRLTVL.

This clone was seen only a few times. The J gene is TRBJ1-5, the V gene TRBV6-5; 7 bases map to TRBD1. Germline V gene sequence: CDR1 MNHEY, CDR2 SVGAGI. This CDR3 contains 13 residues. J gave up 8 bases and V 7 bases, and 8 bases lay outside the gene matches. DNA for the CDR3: TGTGCCAGCACCCGACAGGGTACGAAGCCCCAGCATTTT. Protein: CASTRQGTKPQHF.

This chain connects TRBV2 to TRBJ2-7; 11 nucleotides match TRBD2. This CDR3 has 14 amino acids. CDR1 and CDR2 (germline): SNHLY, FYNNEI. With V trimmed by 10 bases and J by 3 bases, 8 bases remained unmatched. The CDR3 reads CANARLAGSYEQYF. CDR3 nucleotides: TGTGCCAACGCACGACTAGCGGGAAGCTACGAGCAGTACTTC.

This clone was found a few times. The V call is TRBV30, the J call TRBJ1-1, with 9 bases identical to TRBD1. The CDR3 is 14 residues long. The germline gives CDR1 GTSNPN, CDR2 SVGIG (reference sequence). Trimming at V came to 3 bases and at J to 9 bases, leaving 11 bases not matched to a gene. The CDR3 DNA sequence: TGTGCCTGGAGAGCGGCCGGGACAGGGCCTAAAGCTTTCTTT. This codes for CAWRAAGTGPKAFF.

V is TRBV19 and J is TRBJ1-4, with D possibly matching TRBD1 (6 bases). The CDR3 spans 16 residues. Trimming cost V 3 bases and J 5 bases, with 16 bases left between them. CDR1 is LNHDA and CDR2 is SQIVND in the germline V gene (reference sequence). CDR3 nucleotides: TGTGCCAGTAGTATCTCGGCCGTTGGGGGCAATGAAAAACTGTTTTTT. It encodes CASSISAVGGNEKLFF. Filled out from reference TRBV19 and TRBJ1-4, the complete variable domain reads DGGITQSPKYLFRKEGQNVTLSCEQNLNHDAMYWYRQDPGQGLRLIYYSQIVNDFQKGDIAEGYSVSREKKESFPLTVTSAQKNPTAFYLCASSISAVGGNEKLFFGSGTQLSVL.

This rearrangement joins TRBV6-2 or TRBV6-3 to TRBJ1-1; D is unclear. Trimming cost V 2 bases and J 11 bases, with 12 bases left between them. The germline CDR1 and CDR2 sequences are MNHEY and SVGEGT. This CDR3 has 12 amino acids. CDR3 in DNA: TGTGCCAGCAGTTACCCGCGGGTGGAGGCTTTCTTT. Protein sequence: CASSYPRVEAFF.

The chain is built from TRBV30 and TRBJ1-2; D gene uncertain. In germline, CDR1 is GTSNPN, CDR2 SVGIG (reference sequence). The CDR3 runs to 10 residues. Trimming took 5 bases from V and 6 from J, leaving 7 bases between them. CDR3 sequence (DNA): TGTGCCTGGGGCACGCATGGCTACACCTTC. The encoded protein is CAWGTHGYTF.

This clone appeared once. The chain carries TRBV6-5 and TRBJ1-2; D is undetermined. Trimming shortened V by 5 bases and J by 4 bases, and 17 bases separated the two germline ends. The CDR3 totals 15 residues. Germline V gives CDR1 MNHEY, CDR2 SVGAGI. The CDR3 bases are TGTGCCAGCAGTCCCAGCAGGTCTAATAGCTATGGCTACACCTTC. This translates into CASSPSRSNSYGYTF.

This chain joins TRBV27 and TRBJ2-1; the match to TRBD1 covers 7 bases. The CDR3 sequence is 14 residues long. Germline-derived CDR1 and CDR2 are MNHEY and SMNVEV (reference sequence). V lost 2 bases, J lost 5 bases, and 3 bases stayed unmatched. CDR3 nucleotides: TGTGCCAGCAGTTTACCAGGGGGAAACAATGAGCAGTTCTTC. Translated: CASSLPGGNNEQFF.

The CDR3 bases are TGTGCCAGCACCGGCCATTCTGAAGCTTTCTTT. Translating it yields CASTGHSEAFF. V usage is TRBV28 and J usage is TRBJ1-1, with D unresolved. Trimming removed 7 bases at V and 6 bases at J, with 9 bases between. This CDR3 is built from 11 residues. From germline, CDR1 is MDHEN and CDR2 SYDVKM.

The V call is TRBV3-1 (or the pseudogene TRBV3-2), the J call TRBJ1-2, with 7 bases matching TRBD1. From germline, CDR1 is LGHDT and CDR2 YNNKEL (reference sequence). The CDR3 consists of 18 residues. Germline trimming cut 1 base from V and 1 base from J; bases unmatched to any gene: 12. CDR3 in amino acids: CASSQVLVGTESNYGYTF. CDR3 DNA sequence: TGTGCCAGCAGCCAAGTCTTGGTCGGGACAGAAAGTAACTATGGCTACACCTTC.

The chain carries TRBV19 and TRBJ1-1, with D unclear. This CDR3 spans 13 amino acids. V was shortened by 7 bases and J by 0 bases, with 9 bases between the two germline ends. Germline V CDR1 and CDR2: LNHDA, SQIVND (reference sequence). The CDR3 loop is CASIALMNTEAFF. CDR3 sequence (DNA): TGTGCCAGTATTGCCCTCATGAACACTGAAGCTTTCTTT.

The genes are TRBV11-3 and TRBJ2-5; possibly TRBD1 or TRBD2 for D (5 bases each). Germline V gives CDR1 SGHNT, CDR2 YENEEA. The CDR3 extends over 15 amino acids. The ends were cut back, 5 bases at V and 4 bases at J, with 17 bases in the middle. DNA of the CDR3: TGTGCCAGCAGCCTAGGTTTCGGGGCTGGAGAGACCCAGTACTTC. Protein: CASSLGFGAGETQYF.

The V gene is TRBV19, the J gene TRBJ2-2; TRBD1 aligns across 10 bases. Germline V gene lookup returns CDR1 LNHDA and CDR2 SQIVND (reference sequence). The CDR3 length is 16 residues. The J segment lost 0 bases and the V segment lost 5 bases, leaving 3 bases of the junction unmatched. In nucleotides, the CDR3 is TGTGCCAGTAGTGGGGGACAGGGGTCGAACACCGGGGAGCTGTTTTTT. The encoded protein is CASSGGQGSNTGELFF.

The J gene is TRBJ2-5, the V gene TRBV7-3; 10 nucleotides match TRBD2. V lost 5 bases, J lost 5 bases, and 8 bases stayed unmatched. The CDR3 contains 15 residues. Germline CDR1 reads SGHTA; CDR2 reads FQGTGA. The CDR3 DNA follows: TGTGCCAGCAGCATAGCCGGGACTAGCGCGGAGACCCAGTACTTC. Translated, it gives CASSIAGTSAETQYF.

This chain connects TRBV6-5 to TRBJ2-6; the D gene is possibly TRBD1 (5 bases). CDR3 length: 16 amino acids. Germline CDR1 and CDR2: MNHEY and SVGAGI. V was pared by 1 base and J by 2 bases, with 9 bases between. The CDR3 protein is CASSYLGRAGANVLTF. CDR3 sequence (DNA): TGTGCCAGCAGTTACTTAGGCAGGGCTGGGGCCAACGTCCTGACTTTC.

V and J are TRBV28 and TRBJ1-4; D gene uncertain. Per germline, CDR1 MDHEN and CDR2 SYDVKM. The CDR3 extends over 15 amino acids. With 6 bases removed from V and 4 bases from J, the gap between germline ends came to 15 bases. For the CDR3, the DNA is TGTGCCAGCAGACTGGGAGGCCCGATTAATGAAAAACTGTTTTTT. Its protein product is CASRLGGPINEKLFF. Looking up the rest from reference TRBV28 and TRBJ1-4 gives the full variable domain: DVKVTQSSRYLVKRTGEKVFLECVQDMDHENMFWYRQDPGLGLRLIYFSYDVKMKEKGDIPEGYSVSREKKERFSLILESASTNQTSMYLCASRLGGPINEKLFFGSGTQLSVL.

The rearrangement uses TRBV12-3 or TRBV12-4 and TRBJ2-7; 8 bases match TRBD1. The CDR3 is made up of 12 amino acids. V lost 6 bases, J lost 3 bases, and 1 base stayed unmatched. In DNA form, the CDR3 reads TGTGCCAGCAGCGGACAGGGCTACGAGCAGTACTTC. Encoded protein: CASSGQGYEQYF.

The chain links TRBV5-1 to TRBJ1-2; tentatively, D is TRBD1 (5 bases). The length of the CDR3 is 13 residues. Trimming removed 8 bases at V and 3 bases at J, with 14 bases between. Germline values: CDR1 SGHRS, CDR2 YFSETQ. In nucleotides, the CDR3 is TGCGCCAGTCGCCAAGGGGAAGACTATGGCTACACCTTC. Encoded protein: CASRQGEDYGYTF. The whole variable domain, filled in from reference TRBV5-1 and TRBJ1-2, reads KAGVTQTPRYLIKTRGQQVTLSCSPISGHRSVSWYQQTPGQGLQFLFEYFSETQRNKGNFPGRFSGRQFSNSRSEMNVSTLELGDSALYLCASRQGEDYGYTFGSGTRLTVV.

The CDR3 sequence: CASSLGDILNEQFF. CDR3 bases: TGTGCCAGCAGCTTAGGGGACATTCTCAATGAGCAGTTCTTC. The chain couples TRBV7-8 to TRBJ2-1; D may be TRBD1 (6 bases). The V gene's germline CDR1 is SGHVS and CDR2 FQNEAQ. This CDR3 contains 14 residues. V gave up 1 base and J gave up 6 bases, with 10 bases separating them.

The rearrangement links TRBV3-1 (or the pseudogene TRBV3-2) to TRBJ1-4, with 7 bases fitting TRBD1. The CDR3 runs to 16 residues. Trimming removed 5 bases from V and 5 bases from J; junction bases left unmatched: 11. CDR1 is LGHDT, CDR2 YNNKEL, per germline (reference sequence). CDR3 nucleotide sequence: TGTGCCAGCAGCAATAGACAGGGCCGCGAGAATGAAAAACTGTTTTTT. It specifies CASSNRQGRENEKLFF.

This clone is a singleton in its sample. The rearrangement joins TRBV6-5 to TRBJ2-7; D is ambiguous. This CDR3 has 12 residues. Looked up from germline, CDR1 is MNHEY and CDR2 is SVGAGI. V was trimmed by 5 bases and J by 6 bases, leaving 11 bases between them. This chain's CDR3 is CASSPLKGEQYF. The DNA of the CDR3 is TGTGCCAGCAGTCCATTGAAGGGCGAGCAGTACTTC.

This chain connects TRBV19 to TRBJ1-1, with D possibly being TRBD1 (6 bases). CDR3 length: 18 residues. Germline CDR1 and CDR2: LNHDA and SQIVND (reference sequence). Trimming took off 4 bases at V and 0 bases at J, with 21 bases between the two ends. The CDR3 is CASSKDSRGYTMNTEAFF. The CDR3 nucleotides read TGTGCCAGTAGTAAGGACTCCAGGGGTTATACAATGAACACTGAAGCTTTCTTT.

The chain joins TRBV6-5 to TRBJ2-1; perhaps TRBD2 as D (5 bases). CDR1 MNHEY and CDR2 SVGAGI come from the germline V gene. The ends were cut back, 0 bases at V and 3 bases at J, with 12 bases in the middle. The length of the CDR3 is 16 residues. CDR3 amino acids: CASSYSVGSFYNEQFF. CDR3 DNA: TGTGCCAGCAGTTACTCTGTAGGGAGCTTCTACAATGAGCAGTTCTTC.

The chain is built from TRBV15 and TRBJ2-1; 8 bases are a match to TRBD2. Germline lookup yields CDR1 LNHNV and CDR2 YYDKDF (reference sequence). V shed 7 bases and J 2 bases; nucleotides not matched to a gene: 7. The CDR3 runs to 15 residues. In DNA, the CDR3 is TGTGCCACCACCTTAGCGGGGAGCACCTACAATGAGCAGTTCTTC. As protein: CATTLAGSTYNEQFF.

CDR3 sequence: CASSPQTGLGGNTIYF. DNA for the CDR3: TGTGCCAGCAGCCCTCAGACAGGGCTTGGTGGAAACACCATATATTTT. The rearrangement uses TRBV9 and TRBJ1-3, with 7 bases matching TRBD1. CDR3 length equals 16 residues. The V and J ends lost 4 bases and 3 bases, in that order; junction bases with no gene match: 10. The germline CDR1 and CDR2 sequences are SGDLS and YYNGEE. Full variable domain (missing parts from reference TRBV9 and TRBJ1-3): DSGVTQTPKHLITATGQRVTLRCSPRSGDLSVYWYQQSLDQGLQFLIQYYNGEERAKGNILERFSAQQFPDLHSELNLSSLELGDSALYFCASSPQTGLGGNTIYFGEGSWLTVV.

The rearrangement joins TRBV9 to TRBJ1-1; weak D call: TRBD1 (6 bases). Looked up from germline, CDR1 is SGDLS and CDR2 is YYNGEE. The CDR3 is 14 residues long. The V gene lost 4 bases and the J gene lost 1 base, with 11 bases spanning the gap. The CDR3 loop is CASSSRQENTEAFF. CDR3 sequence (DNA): TGTGCCAGCAGCTCCCGACAGGAGAACACTGAAGCTTTCTTT. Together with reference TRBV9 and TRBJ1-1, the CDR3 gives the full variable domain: DSGVTQTPKHLITATGQRVTLRCSPRSGDLSVYWYQQSLDQGLQFLIQYYNGEERAKGNILERFSAQQFPDLHSELNLSSLELGDSALYFCASSSRQENTEAFFGQGTRLTVV.